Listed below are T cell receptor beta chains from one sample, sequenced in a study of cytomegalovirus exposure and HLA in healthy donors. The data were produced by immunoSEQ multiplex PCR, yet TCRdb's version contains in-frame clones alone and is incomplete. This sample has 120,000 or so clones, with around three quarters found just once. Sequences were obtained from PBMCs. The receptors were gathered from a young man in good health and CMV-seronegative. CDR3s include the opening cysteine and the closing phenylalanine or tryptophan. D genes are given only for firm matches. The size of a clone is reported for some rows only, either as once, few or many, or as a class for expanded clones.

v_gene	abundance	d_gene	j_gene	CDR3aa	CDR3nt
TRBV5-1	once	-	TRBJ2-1	CASSLRERYNEQFF	TGCGCCAGCAGTTTGCGGGAACGTTACAATGAGCAGTTCTTC
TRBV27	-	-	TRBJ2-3	CASSPLLGIGADTQYF	TGTGCCAGCAGTCCCCTCCTCGGGATCGGGGCAGATACGCAGTATTTT
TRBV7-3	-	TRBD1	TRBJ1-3	CASSLSGQGNGNTIYF	TGTGCCAGCAGCTTATCGGGACAGGGTAATGGAAACACCATATATTTT
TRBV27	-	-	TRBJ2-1	CASSPERSSYNEQFF	TGTGCCAGCAGCCCCGAGAGAAGCTCCTACAATGAGCAGTTCTTC
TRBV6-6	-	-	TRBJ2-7	CASSGSVSPSYEQYF	TGTGCCAGCAGCGGGAGCGTCTCCCCCTCCTACGAGCAGTACTTC
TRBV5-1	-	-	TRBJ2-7	CASSLGQVSYEQYF	TGCGCCAGCAGCTTGGGACAGGTTTCCTACGAGCAGTACTTC
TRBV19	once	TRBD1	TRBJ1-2	CASSIGQGADTF	TGTGCCAGTAGTATAGGACAGGGGGCGGACACCTTC
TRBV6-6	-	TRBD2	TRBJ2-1	CASRHIAGGWEQFF	TGTGCCAGCAGACACATAGCGGGAGGGTGGGAGCAGTTCTTC
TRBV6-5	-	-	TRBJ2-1	CASSYGGSPYNEQFF	TGTGCCAGCAGTTACGGAGGATCTCCCTACAATGAGCAGTTCTTC
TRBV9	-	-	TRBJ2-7	CASSPQDRVDYEQYF	TGTGCCAGCAGCCCCCAGGACAGAGTTGACTACGAGCAGTACTTC
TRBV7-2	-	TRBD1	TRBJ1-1	CASSLKTGSSTEAFF	TGTGCCAGCAGCCTAAAGACAGGGTCGAGCACTGAAGCTTTCTTT
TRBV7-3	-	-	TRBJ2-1	CASSDSSSSYNEQFF	TGTGCCAGCAGCGACAGCAGTAGCTCCTACAATGAGCAGTTCTTC
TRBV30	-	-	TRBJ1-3	CAWAGAGNTIYF	TGTGCCTGGGCAGGGGCTGGAAACACCATATATTTT
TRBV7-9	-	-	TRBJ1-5	CSSSLGGEDQPQHF	TGTTCCAGCAGCTTAGGGGGGGAGGATCAGCCCCAGCATTTT
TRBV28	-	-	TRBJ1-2	CASTAQRGRTNGYTF	TGTGCCAGCACCGCGCAAAGGGGAAGGACCAATGGCTACACCTTC
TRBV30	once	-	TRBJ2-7	CAWSVQAGSYEQYF	TGTGCCTGGAGTGTACAGGCCGGCTCCTACGAGCAGTACTTC
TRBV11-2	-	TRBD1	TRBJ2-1	CASSLVKGTDYNEQFF	TGTGCCAGCAGCTTAGTTAAGGGGACAGATTACAATGAGCAGTTCTTC
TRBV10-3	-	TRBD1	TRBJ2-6	CAISATGSLGGANVLTF	TGTGCCATCAGTGCGACAGGGTCGCTAGGAGGGGCCAACGTCCTGACTTTC
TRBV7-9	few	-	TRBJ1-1	CASSEQGAEAFF	TGTGCCAGCAGCGAACAGGGTGCCGAAGCTTTCTTT
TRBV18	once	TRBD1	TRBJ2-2	CASSSAGQGAGELFF	TGTGCCAGCTCATCAGCCGGACAGGGGGCCGGGGAGCTGTTTTTT
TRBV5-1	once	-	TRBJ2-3	CASSWGGASTDTQYF	TGCGCCAGCAGCTGGGGTGGGGCTTCCACAGATACGCAGTATTTT
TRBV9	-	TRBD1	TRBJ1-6	CASSDGTGYSPLHF	TGTGCCAGCAGCGACGGGACAGGGTATTCACCCCTCCACTTT
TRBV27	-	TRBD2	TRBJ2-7	CASSFGGGGIYEQYF	TGTGCCAGCAGTTTCGGGGGGGGAGGGATCTACGAGCAGTACTTC
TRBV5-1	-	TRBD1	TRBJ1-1	CASRAVTGGGTEAFF	TGCGCCAGCAGGGCAGTTACAGGGGGCGGAACTGAAGCTTTCTTT
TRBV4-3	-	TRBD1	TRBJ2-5	CASSQDFRGLEQYF	TGCGCCAGCAGCCAAGATTTCAGGGGGTTAGAGCAGTACTTC
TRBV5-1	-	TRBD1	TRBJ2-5	CASSPGQGRGQETQYF	TGCGCCAGCAGCCCGGGACAGGGAAGGGGTCAAGAGACCCAGTACTTC
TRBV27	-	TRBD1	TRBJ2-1	CASSYRGHYNEQFF	TGTGCCAGCAGTTACAGGGGGCACTACAATGAGCAGTTCTTC
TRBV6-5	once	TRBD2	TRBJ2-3	CASSYSLAASTDTQYF	TGTGCCAGCAGTTACTCACTAGCGGCTAGCACAGATACGCAGTATTTT
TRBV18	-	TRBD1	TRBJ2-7	CASSPGTGGLYEQYF	TGTGCCAGCTCGCCCGGGACAGGGGGACTCTACGAGCAGTACTTC
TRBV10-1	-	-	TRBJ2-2	CASSEGGDNTGELFF	TGCGCCAGCAGTGAAGGCGGAGATAACACCGGGGAGCTGTTTTTT
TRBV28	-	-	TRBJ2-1	CASSLPEGGNEQFF	TGTGCCAGCAGTTTACCCGAAGGAGGAAATGAGCAGTTCTTC
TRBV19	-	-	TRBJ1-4	CATLENEKLFF	TGTGCCACCCTAGAGAATGAAAAACTGTTTTTT
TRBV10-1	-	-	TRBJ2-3	CASSGRGRVDTQYF	TGCGCCAGCAGTGGGAGGGGGCGCGTCGATACGCAGTATTTT
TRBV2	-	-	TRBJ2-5	CASSAPAVGETQYF	TGTGCCAGCAGTGCTCCCGCAGTTGGAGAGACCCAGTACTTC
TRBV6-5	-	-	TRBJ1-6	CATTWERISNSPLHF	TGTGCCACTACCTGGGAGAGGATCTCTAATTCACCCCTCCACTTT
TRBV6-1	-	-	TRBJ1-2	CASSDRLAGGYTF	TGTGCCAGCAGTGACAGGCTTGCTGGGGGCTACACCTTC
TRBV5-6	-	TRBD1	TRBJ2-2	CASSLGQGVTGELFF	TGTGCCAGCAGCTTGGGACAGGGTGTCACCGGGGAGCTGTTTTTT
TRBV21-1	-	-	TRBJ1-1	CASSKERRQGNDTEAFF	TGTGCCAGCAGCAAAGAAAGAAGACAGGGTAACGACACTGAAGCTTTCTTT
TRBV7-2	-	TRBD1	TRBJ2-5	CASSPRQGAGETQYF	TGTGCCAGCAGCCCGAGACAGGGGGCGGGAGAGACCCAGTACTTC
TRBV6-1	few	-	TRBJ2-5	CASSDQGRIRETQYF	TGTGCCAGCAGTGATCAGGGGCGCATACGGGAGACCCAGTACTTC
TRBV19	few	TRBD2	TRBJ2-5	CASSIGGLAGVETQYF	TGTGCCAGTAGTATTGGGGGACTAGCGGGAGTGGAGACCCAGTACTTC
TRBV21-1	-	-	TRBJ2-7	CASSKVLAGGNYEQYF	TGTGCCAGCAGCAAAGTCCTAGCGGGAGGAAACTACGAGCAGTACTTC